This T cell receptor beta chain was sequenced in a study of cytomegalovirus exposure and HLA in healthy donors. Overall study: Early release data held about 85 million unique TCRs from HLA-typed donors. Study results and caveats: A later examination showed that TCR association rates differed by HLA locus, with DRB1 most and HLA-C fewest.

The study sampled nominally healthy donors, though unrecorded immune exposures were likely. Primers: 60 Vbeta forward and 13 Jbeta reverse. Authors' methods: Later, an analysis found approximately 80 million unique TCR beta chains, and roughly 9.9 million of these were shared. Repertoires were generated with immunoSEQ multiplex PCR, while TCRdb's copy carries only in-frame clones and drops some. The V and J calls and clone size are taken from that table; D and trimming were inferred from the DNA. Among approximately 94,000 clones listed, roughly 72% were seen once. From germline, CDR1 is MNHEY and CDR2 SMNVEV (reference sequence). The CDR3 is made up of 17 amino acids. Trimming took 5 bases from V and 0 from J; bases not matched to a gene: 6. About this clone itself: Its specificity is unknown.

Source material: PBMCs. The sequence was obtained from a man aged 25 to 40 in good health and CMV-seropositive. This chain connects TRBV27 to TRBJ2-4; 11 bases line up with TRBD2. Here the CDR3 reads CASSALAGGLAKNIQYF. In DNA form, the CDR3 reads TGTGCCAGCAGTGCCCTAGCGGGAGGATTAGCCAAAAACATTCAGTACTTC.